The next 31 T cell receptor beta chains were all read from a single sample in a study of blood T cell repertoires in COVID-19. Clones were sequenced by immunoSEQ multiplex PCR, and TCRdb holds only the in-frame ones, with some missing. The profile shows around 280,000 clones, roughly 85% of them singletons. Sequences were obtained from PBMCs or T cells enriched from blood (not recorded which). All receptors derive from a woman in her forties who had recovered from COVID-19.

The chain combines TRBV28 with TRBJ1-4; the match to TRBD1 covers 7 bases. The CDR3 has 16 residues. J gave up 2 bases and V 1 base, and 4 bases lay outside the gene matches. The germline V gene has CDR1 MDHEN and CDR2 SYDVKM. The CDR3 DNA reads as TGTGCCAGCAGTTTATCAGGGGGACCGACTAATGAAAAACTGTTTTTT. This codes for CASSLSGGPTNEKLFF.

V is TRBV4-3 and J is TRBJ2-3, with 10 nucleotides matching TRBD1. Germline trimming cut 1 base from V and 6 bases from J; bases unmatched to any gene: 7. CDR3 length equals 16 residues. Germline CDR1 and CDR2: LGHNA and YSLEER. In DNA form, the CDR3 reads TGCGCCAGCAGCCAAGCAAGACAGGGGGCATGGGATACGCAGTATTTT. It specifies CASSQARQGAWDTQYF.

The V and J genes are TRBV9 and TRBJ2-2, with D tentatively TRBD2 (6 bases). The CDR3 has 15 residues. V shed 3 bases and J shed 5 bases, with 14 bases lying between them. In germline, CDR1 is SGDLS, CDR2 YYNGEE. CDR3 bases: TGTGCCAGCAGCGCCTTTGGAGGGGAAACCGGGGAGCTGTTTTTT. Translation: CASSAFGGETGELFF.

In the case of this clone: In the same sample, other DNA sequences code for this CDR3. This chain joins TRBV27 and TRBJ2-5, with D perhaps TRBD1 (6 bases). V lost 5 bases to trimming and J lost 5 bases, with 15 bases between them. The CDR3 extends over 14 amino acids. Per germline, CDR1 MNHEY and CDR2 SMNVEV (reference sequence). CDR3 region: CASSPWGRGETQYF. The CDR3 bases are TGTGCCAGCAGTCCCTGGGGCAGGGGTGAGACCCAGTACTTC.

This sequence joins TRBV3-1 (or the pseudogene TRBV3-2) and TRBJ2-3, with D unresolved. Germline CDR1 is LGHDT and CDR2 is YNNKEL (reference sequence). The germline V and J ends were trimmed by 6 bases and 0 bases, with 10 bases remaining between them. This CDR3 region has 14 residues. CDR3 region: CASSPTESTDTQYF. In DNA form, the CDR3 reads TGTGCCAGCAGTCCCACAGAAAGCACAGATACGCAGTATTTT.

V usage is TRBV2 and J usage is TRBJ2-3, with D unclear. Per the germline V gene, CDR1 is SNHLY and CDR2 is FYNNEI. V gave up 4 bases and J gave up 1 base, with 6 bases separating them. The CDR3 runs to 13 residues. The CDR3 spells CASSASRTDTQYF. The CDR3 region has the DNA TGTGCCAGCAGTGCGAGTCGCACAGATACGCAGTATTTT.

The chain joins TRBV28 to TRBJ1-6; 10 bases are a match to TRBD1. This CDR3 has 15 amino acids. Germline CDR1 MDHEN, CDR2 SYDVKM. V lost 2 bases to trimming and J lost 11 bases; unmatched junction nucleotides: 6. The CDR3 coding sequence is TGTGCCAGCAGTTTAGACAGGGGGCGAAGGCCACCCCTCCACTTT. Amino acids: CASSLDRGRRPPLHF.

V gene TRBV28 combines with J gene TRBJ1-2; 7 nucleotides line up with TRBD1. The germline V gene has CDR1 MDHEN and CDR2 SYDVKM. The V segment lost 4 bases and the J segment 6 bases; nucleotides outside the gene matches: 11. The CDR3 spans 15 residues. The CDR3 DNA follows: TGTGCCAGCAGTTCAGGGGACAGCCGGTGGGATGGCTACACCTTC. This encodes CASSSGDSRWDGYTF.

The CDR3 loop reads CSVGGTGFSEQYF. The DNA for the CDR3 is TGCAGCGTTGGGGGGACAGGGTTTTCCGAGCAGTACTTC. The chain is built from TRBV29-1 and TRBJ2-7; 9 bases line up with TRBD1. Germline CDR1 is SQVTM and CDR2 is ANQGSEA. This CDR3 has 13 amino acids. Trimming took 4 bases from V and 6 from J; bases not matched to a gene: 7.

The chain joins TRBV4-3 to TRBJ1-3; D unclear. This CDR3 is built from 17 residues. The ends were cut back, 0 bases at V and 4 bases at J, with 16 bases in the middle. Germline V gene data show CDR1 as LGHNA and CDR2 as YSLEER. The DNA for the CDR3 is TGCGCCAGCAGCCAAGATTCATACACACTAATGGGAAACACCATATATTTT. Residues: CASSQDSYTLMGNTIYF.

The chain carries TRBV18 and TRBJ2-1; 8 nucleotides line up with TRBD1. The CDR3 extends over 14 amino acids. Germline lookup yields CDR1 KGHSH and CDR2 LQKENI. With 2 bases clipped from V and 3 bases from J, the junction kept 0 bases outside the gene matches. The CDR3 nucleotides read TGTGCCAGCTCACCAGGACAGGGCTACAATGAGCAGTTCTTC. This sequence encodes CASSPGQGYNEQFF.

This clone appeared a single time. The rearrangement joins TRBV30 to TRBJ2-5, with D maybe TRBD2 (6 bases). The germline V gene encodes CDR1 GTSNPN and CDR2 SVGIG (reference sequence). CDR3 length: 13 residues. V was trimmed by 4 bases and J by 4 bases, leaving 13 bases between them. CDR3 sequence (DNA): TGTGCCTGGACCGGGGGAAGCAGAGAGACCCAGTACTTC. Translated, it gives CAWTGGSRETQYF.

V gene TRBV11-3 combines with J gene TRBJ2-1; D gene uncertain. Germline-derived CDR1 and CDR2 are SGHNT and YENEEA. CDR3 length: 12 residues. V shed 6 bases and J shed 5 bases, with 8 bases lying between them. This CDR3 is CASRNSNNEQFF. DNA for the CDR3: TGTGCCAGCAGAAACAGCAACAATGAGCAGTTCTTC.

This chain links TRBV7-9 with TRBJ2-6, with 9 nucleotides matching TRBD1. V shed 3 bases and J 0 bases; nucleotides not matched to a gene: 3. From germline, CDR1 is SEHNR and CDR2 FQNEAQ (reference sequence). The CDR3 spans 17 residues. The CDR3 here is CASSFGQGFSGANVLTF. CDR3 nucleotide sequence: TGTGCCAGCAGCTTTGGACAGGGGTTCTCTGGGGCCAACGTCCTGACTTTC.

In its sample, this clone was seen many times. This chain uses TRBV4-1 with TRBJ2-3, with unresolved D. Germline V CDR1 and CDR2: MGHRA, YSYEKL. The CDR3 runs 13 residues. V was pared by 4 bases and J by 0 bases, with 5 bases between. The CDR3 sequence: CASSPVSTDTQYF. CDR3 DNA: TGCGCCAGCAGCCCCGTCAGCACAGATACGCAGTATTTT.

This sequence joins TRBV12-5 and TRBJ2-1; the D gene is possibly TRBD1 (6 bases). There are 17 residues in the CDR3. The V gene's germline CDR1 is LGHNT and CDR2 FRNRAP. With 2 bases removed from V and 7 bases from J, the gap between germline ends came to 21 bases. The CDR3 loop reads CASGLWTARSPMNEQFF. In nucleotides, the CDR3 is TGTGCTAGTGGTTTGTGGACAGCGCGCTCTCCTATGAATGAGCAGTTCTTC.

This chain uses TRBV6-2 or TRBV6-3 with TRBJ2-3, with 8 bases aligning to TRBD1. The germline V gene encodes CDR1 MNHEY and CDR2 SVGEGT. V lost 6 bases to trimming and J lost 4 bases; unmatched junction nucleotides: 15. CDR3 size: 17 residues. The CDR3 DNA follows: TGTGCCAGCAGCCCTACAGGGGGGATGATTCATGCAGATACGCAGTATTTT. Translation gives CASSPTGGMIHADTQYF.

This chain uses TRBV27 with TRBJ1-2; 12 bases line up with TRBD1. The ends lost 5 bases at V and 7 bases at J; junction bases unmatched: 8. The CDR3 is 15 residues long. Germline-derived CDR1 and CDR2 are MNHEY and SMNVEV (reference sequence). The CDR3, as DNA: TGTGCCAGCAGTAGCCCGGGACAGGGGGCGCGTGGCTACACCTTC. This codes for CASSSPGQGARGYTF.

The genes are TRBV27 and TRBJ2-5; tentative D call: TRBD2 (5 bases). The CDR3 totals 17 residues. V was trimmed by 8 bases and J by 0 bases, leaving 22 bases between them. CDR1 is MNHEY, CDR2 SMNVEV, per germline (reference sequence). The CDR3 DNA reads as TGTGCCAGCCGGGAAAGGGAAGACGGGCGACACCAAGAGACCCAGTACTTC. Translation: CASREREDGRHQETQYF.

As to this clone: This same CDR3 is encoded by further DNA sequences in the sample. CDR3 coding DNA: TGTGCCAGCTCACCACCGTTAACAGCTGGAAACACCATATATTTT. Translating it yields CASSPPLTAGNTIYF. The chain employs TRBV18 and TRBJ1-3; D is uncertain. V lost 0 bases to trimming and J lost 2 bases, with 8 bases between them. This CDR3 is built from 15 residues. Germline assignment: CDR1 KGHSH and CDR2 LQKENI.

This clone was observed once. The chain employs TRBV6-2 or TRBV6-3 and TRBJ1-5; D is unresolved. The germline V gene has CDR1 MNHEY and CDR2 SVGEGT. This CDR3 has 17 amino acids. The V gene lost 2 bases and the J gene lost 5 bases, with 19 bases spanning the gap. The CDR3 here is CASSYLSPVVGYQPQHF. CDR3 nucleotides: TGTGCCAGCAGTTACCTTTCGCCGGTTGTCGGGTATCAGCCCCAGCATTTT.

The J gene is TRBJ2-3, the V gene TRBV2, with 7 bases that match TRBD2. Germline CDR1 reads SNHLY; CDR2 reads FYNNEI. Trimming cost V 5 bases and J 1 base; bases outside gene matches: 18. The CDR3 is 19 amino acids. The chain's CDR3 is CASSLINLSSGPRTDTQYF. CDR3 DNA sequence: TGTGCCAGCAGTCTAATCAATCTTTCTAGCGGCCCCCGCACAGATACGCAGTATTTT.

In DNA, the CDR3 is TGTGCCAGCAGCTTAATCGTTCTAAGCTCCTACGAGCAGTACTTC. As protein: CASSLIVLSSYEQYF. The chain couples TRBV7-9 to TRBJ2-7; D gene uncertain. The CDR3 is made up of 15 amino acids. V was shortened by 2 bases and J by 0 bases, with 11 bases between the two germline ends. Per germline, CDR1 SEHNR and CDR2 FQNEAQ (reference sequence).

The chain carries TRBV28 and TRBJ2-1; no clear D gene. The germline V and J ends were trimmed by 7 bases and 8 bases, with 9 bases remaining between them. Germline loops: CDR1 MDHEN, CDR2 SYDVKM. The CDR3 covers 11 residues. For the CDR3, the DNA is TGTGCCAGCATGGTACGGGATGAGCAGTTCTTC. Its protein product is CASMVRDEQFF.

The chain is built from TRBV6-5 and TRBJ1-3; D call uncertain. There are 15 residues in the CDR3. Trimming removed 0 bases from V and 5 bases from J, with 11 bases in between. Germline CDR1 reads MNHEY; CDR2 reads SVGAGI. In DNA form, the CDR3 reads TGTGCCAGCAGTTACTCGACCGACTACCGAAACACCATATATTTT. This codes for CASSYSTDYRNTIYF.

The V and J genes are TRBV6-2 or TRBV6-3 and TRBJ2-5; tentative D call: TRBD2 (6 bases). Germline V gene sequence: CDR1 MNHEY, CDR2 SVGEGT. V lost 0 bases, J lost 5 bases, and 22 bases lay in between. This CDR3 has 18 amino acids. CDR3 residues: CASSYSAAGPGRGETQYF. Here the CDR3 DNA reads TGTGCCAGCAGTTACTCGGCAGCGGGCCCCGGCCGGGGGGAGACCCAGTACTTC.

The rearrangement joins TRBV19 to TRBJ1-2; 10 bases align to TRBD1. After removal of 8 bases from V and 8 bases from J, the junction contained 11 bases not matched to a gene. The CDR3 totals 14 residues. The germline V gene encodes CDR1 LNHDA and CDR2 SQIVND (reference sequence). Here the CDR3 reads CASRRDRGRQGYTF. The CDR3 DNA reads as TGTGCCAGTCGCCGGGACAGGGGCCGGCAGGGCTACACCTTC. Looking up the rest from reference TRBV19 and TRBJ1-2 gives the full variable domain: DGGITQSPKYLFRKEGQNVTLSCEQNLNHDAMYWYRQDPGQGLRLIYYSQIVNDFQKGDIAEGYSVSREKKESFPLTVTSAQKNPTAFYLCASRRDRGRQGYTFGSGTRLTVV.

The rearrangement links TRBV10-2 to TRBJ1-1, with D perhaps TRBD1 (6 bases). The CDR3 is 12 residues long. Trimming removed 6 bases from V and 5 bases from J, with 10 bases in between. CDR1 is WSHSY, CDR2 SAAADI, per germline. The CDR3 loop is CASRGARTEAFF. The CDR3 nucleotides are TGCGCCAGCAGGGGGGCGAGGACTGAAGCTTTCTTT.

This CDR3 reads CASSSRASRRDTEAFF. The CDR3 nucleotides read TGTGCCAGCAGCTCCCGGGCCTCCCGGCGGGACACTGAAGCTTTCTTT. V gene TRBV11-2 combines with J gene TRBJ1-1, with D unresolved. The CDR3 covers 16 residues. CDR1 is SGHAT and CDR2 is FQNNGV in the germline V gene. V dropped 4 bases and J dropped 3 bases, with 18 bases sitting between them.

The CDR3 DNA is TGTGCCAGCAGTGCACTCTCGGGGACACGAGGGGACGAGCAGTACTTC. Protein product: CASSALSGTRGDEQYF. V gene TRBV9 combines with J gene TRBJ2-7; D possibly corresponds to TRBD1 (6 bases). V lost 5 bases, J lost 5 bases, and 23 bases lay in between. From germline, CDR1 is SGDLS and CDR2 YYNGEE. There are 16 residues in the CDR3.

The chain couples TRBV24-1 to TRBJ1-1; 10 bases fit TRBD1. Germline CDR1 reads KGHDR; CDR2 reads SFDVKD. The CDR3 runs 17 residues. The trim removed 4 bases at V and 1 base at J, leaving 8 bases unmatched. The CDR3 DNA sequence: TGTGCCACCAGTGAGGTCGGACAGGGGGGCCCGAACACTGAAGCTTTCTTT. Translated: CATSEVGQGGPNTEAFF.